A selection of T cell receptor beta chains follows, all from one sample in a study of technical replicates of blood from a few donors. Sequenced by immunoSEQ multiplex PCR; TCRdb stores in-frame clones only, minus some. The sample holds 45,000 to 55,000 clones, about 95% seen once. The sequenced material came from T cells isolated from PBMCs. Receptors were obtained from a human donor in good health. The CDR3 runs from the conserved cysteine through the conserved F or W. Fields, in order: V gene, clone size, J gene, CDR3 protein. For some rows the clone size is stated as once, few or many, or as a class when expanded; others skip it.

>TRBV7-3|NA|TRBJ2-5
CASSFSGGQETQYF
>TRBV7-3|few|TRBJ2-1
CASSPRGYNEQFF
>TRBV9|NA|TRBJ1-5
CASSPRAGSNQPQHF
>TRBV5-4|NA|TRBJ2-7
CASSPLSGSSYEQYF
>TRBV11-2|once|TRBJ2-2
CASSATGGHTGELFF
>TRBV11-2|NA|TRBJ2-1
CASSLTSGSVNEQFF
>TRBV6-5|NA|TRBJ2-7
CASSYPGSYEQYF
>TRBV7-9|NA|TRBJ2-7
CASSLAGSGRGYEQYF
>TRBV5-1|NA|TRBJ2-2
CASSLRGLVTGELFF
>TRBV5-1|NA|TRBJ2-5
CASSPTGSLSETQYF
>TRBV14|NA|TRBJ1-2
CASSQGNTLYGYTF
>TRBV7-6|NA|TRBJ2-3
CASSLMASTDTQYF
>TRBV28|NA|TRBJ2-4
CASQSLNRLAGKAKNIQYF
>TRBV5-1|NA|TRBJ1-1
CASSLEGQTNTEAFF
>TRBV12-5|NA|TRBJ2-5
CASGSGQREETQYF
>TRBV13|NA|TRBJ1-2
CASSSPGGGLGYTF
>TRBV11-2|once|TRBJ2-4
CASSLDWGSYIQYF
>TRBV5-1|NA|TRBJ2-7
CASNGGQGYEQYF
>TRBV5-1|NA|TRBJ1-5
CASSLGGHSNQPQHF
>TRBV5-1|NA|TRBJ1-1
CASSPRGVWNTEAFF
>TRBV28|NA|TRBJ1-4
CASSTPGQANEKLFF
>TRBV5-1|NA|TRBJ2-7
CASSLGPGMKGPYEQYF
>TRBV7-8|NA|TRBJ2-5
CASSTLAGVETQYF
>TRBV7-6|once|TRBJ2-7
CASSSHSSGVAYEQYF
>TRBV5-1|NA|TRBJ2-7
CASSLEQGAGEQYF
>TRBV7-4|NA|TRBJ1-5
CASSLVGFEASNQPQHF
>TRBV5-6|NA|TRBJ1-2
CASSLGAWGQANYGYTF
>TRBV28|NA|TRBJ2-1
CASSLGSSGGKGQFF
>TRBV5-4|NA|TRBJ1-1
CASSYNRQVEAFF
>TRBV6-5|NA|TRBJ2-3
CASSFLAASTDTQYF
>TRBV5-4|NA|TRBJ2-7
CASSLTGGTYEQYF
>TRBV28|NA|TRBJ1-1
CASSRDRLNTEAFF
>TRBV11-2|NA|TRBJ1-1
CASSVRQGAYSGTEAFF
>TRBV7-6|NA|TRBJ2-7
CASSLWRGPSYEQYF
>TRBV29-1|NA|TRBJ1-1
CSVEGQANTEAFF
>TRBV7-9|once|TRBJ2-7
CASSIGPLAGAREQYF
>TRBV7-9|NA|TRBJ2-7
CASSSSLAYEQYF
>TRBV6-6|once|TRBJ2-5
CASSYSGGELEETQYF
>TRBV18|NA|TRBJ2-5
CASSPDRAGETQYF
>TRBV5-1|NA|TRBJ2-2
CASSSTGFTNTGELFF
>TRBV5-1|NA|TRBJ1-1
CASSLTGDTEAFF